This TCR beta chain emerged from a study of human T cells and chemical hapten exposure. Across the study: Small differences in pooled library volume mainly drove the variation in TCR yields per sample.

During construction of the library, unique molecular identifiers were attached to individual cDNA molecules for quantitative, reproducible TCR counting. TCRdb recomputed calls from the RACE reads with MiXCR, one row per CDR3 protein. This sample carries about 130,000 distinct CDR3 sequences, around 8.2% of them seen once, and the ten largest clones take approximately 1.6%. This clonotype was detected only a few times. Time point: healthy volunteer bleed at 2 weeks. The template was total RNA from unfractionated whole blood. The CDR3 spans 15 residues. Germline V gene data show CDR1 as LGHNA and CDR2 as YNFKEQ. With V trimmed by 1 base and J by 6 bases, 6 bases remained unmatched.

This rearrangement joins TRBV4-2 to TRBJ1-2; TRBD1 aligns across 9 bases. This receptor was identified in a male donor in good health. Some clones in this sample may be carry-over from other donors' samples. The sequenced material came from whole blood. The CDR3 loop reads CASSQGVGQGHGYTF. CDR3 in DNA: TGTGCCAGCAGCCAAGGGGTAGGACAGGGGCATGGCTACACCTTC.